This TCR beta chain is drawn from a study of sequential checkpoint blockade in melanoma. Method: immunoSEQ multiplex PCR; TCRdb's copy keeps in-frame clones and lacks some. The table has thousands of clones, about 22% seen once. This clone has only a few counts. Stated treatment: randomized to nivolumab then ipilimumab (arm A) or the reverse (arm B). V gave up 5 bases and J gave up 5 bases; unmatched junction bases: 9. Germline V gene data show CDR1 as MNHGY and CDR2 as SAAAGT. The CDR3 contains 15 residues. This sequence joins TRBV6-8 and TRBJ2-1; 7 bases map to TRBD2. The material sequenced was tumor tissue (inferred from file names), taken from a patient given nivolumab and ipilimumab in sequence. This receptor was taken from a human donor with melanoma. CDR3: CASSHQAGSNNEQFF. The CDR3 region has the DNA TGTGCCAGCAGTCACCAAGCGGGGTCGAACAATGAGCAGTTCTTC.